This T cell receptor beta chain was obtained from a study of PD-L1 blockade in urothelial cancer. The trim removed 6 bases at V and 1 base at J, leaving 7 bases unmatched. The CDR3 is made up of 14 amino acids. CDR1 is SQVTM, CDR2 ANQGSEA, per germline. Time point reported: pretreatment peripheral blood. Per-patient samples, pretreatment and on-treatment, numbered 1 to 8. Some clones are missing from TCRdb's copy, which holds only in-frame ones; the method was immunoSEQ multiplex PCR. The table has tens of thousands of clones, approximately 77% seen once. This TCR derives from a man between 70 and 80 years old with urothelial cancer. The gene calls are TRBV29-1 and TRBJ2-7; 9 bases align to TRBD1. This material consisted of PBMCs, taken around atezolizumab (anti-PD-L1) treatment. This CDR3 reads CSVDAGTGSYEQYF. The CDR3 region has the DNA TGCAGCGTGGATGCGGGGACAGGGTCCTACGAGCAGTACTTC.